The 11 T cell receptor beta chains in this list originate from one sample, sequenced in a study of identical twins. MiXCR, applied by TCRdb to the 5' RACE reads, yields one record per CDR3 protein. The top ten hold over 2.5% of the sample, which has some 270,000 distinct CDR3 sequences, about 8.3% seen once. The sample also formed part of further work on yellow fever vaccine responses in identical twins.

The sequenced material came from CD8+ T cells sorted from blood. The source of these receptors is a woman aged 18 to 35 in good health.

This clonotype occurred a few times. J is TRBJ2-7 and V is TRBV27, with D maybe TRBD2 (5 bases). The ends were cut back, 4 bases at V and 3 bases at J, with 10 bases in the middle. The CDR3 has 13 amino acids. Germline-derived CDR1 and CDR2 are MNHEY and SMNVEV (reference sequence). The CDR3 DNA follows: TGTGCCAGCAGTTGGTCGGCGGGCTACGAGCAGTACTTC. Translating it yields CASSWSAGYEQYF.

There are a few counts of this clonotype. The V and J genes are TRBV7-9 and TRBJ2-7; 8 nucleotides line up with TRBD1. Per germline, CDR1 SEHNR and CDR2 FQNEAQ (reference sequence). The junction had 5 bases not matched to a gene; V was cut back by 4 bases and J by 6 bases. The CDR3 sequence is 13 residues long. The CDR3 nucleotides read TGTGCCAGCAGCTCCGGACAGGGTCCCGAGCAGTACTTC. It specifies CASSSGQGPEQYF.

This clonotype has just a few counts. The rearrangement links TRBV20-1 to TRBJ2-5; TRBD2 matches 12 bases. V shed 6 bases and J 5 bases; nucleotides not matched to a gene: 10. Germline assignment: CDR1 DFQATT and CDR2 SNEGSKA (reference sequence). This CDR3 has 15 amino acids. For the CDR3, the DNA is TGCAGTGCCCCGCTGACCGGGACTAGCGGGGAGACCCAGTACTTC. Amino acid sequence: CSAPLTGTSGETQYF.

The CDR3 protein is CAISESRFYGYTF. CDR3 bases: TGTGCCATCAGTGAGTCAAGATTCTATGGCTACACCTTC. The J gene is TRBJ1-2, the V gene TRBV10-3; D unresolved. V lost 0 bases, J lost 4 bases, and 6 bases lay in between. CDR1 ENHRY and CDR2 SYGVKD come from the germline V gene. The CDR3 has 13 residues.

This clonotype came up a few times. CDR3 nucleotides: TGTGCCAGCTCACCATTCCCAGGGTGGGGCACTGAAGCTTTCTTT. Translation gives CASSPFPGWGTEAFF. The chain is built from TRBV18 and TRBJ1-1; TRBD1 is a possible D gene (5 bases). The V and J ends lost 2 bases and 4 bases respectively, with 14 bases between them. The CDR3 covers 15 residues. Germline loops: CDR1 KGHSH, CDR2 LQKENI. Looking up the rest from reference TRBV18 and TRBJ1-1 gives the full variable domain: NAGVMQNPRHLVRRRGQEARLRCSPMKGHSHVYWYRQLPEEGLKFMVYLQKENIIDESGMPKERFSAEFPKEGPSILRIQQVVRGDSAAYFCASSPFPGWGTEAFFGQGTRLTVV.

This chain joins TRBV2 and TRBJ2-7, with a weak D call TRBD1 (6 bases). The V and J ends lost 10 bases and 2 bases respectively, with 12 bases between them. The length of the CDR3 is 12 residues. Germline CDR1 and CDR2: SNHLY and FYNNEI. CDR3 nucleotides: TGTGCCATCTGGACAGTTGCCTACGAGCAGTACTTC. Translated, it gives CAIWTVAYEQYF.

This clonotype was seen at least ten times. The V gene is TRBV7-9, the J gene TRBJ2-7; unclear D gene. Trimming left V 0 bases short and J 1 base short, with 4 bases between. The CDR3 has 13 amino acids. Germline-derived CDR1 and CDR2 are SEHNR and FQNEAQ (reference sequence). The CDR3 sequence is CASSLASSYEQYF. The CDR3 DNA sequence: TGTGCCAGCAGCTTAGCAAGTTCCTACGAGCAGTACTTC.

This clonotype was counted a few times. The chain combines TRBV29-1 with TRBJ2-7, with 11 bases lining up with TRBD1. Germline CDR1 SQVTM, CDR2 ANQGSEA. CDR3 size: 13 residues. V lost 4 bases, J lost 1 base, and 0 bases stayed unmatched. The CDR3 here is CSVGDRGSYEQYF. In DNA form, the CDR3 reads TGCAGCGTTGGGGACAGGGGGTCCTACGAGCAGTACTTC.

This clonotype has a count of ten or more. The chain uses TRBV5-1 and TRBJ2-7; D tentatively fits TRBD1 or TRBD2 (5 bases each). There are 14 residues in the CDR3. The V end lost 2 bases, the J end lost 4 bases, and 13 bases lay between the germline ends. CDR1 is SGHRS, CDR2 YFSETQ, per germline. Here the CDR3 reads CASSFRDGPYEQYF. In nucleotides, the CDR3 is TGCGCCAGCAGCTTCCGGGACGGACCATACGAGCAGTACTTC. The full variable domain, rest sourced from reference TRBV5-1 and TRBJ2-7, is KAGVTQTPRYLIKTRGQQVTLSCSPISGHRSVSWYQQTPGQGLQFLFEYFSETQRNKGNFPGRFSGRQFSNSRSEMNVSTLELGDSALYLCASSFRDGPYEQYFGPGTRLTVT.

This clonotype was seen only a few times. CDR3: CASSSRGPIYEQYF. The CDR3 coding sequence is TGTGCCAGCAGCTCCAGGGGGCCTATATACGAGCAGTACTTC. V and J are TRBV7-9 and TRBJ2-7; TRBD1 aligns across 8 bases. Germline CDR1 is SEHNR and CDR2 is FQNEAQ (reference sequence). J was trimmed by 4 bases and V by 4 bases; bases with no gene match: 6. This CDR3 contains 14 residues.

J is TRBJ2-3 and V is TRBV20-1; D gene unclear. V was trimmed by 3 bases and J by 0 bases, leaving 13 bases between them. The CDR3 has 15 residues. The germline gives CDR1 DFQATT, CDR2 SNEGSKA (reference sequence). CDR3 loop: CSASEWSSSTDTQYF. The CDR3 nucleotides are TGCAGTGCTAGCGAGTGGAGCTCTAGCACAGATACGCAGTATTTT.